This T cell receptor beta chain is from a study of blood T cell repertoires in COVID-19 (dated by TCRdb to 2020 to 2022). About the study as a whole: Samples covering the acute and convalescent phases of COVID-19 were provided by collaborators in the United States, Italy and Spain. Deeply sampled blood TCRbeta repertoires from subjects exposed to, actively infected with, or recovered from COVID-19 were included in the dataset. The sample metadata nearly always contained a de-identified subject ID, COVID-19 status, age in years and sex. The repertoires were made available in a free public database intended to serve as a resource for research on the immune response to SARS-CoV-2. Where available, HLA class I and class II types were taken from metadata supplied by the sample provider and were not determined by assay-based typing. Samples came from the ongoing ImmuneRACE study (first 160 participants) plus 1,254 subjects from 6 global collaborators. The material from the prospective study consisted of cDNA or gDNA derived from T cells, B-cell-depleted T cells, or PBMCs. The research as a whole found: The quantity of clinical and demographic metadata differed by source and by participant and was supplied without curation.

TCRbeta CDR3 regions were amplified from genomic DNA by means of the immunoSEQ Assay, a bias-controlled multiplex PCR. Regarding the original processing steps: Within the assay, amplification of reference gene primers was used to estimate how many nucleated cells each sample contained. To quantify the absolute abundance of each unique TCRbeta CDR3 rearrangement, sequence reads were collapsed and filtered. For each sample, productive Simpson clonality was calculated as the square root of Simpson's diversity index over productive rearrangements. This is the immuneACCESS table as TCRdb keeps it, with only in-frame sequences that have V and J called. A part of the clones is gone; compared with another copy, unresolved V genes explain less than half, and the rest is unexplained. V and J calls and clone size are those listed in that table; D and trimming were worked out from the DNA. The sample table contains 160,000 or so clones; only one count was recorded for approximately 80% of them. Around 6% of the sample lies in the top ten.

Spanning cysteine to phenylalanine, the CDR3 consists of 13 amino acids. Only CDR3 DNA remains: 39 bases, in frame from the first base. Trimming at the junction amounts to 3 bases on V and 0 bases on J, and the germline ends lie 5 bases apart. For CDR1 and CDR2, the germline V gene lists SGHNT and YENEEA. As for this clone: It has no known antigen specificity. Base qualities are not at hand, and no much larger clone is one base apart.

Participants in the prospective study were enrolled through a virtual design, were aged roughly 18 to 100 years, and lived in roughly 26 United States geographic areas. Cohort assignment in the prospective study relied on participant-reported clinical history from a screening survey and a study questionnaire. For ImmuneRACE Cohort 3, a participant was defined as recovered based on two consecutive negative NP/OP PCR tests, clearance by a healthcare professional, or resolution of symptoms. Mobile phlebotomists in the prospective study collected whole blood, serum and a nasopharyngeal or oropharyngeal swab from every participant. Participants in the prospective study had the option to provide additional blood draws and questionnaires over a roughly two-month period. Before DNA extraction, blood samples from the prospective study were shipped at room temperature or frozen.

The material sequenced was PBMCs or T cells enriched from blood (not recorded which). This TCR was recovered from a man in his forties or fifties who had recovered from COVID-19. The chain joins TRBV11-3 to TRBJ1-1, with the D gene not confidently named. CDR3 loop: CASSFQVNTEAFF. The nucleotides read TGTGCCAGCAGCTTCCAGGTGAACACTGAAGCTTTCTTT.